This section outlines one T cell receptor (beta chain) sequence together with its context. The clone's antigen remains unknown. No qualities accompany the bases; no much larger clone lies one base away. The data stem from a study of T cells in Graves' hyperthyroidism and ophthalmopathy (dated by TCRdb to about 2019). The study in broad terms: Peripheral blood samples were taken at the time of initial diagnosis, prior to any treatment. TCR V-J signatures able to tell the groups apart were searched for in a discovery cohort of some 97 patients, of whom under 45 had Graves' ophthalmopathy and about 60 had stable Graves' hyperthyroidism. Prospective prediction of ophthalmopathy was tested in an independent validation cohort of 18 hyperthyroidism patients and some 17 patients who later progressed to ophthalmopathy. The 85 to 100 discovery patients were divided at random into training and test sets in a 7:3 ratio. In addition, the study compared T-cell repertoires in thyroid tissue and in blood from several Graves' hyperthyroidism patients. After blood sampling, hyperthyroidism patients were treated with methimazole at a starting dose of 30 mg daily, and ophthalmopathy patients were treated with high-dose intravenous methylprednisolone. According to the paper, TCR Vbeta CDR3 sequencing was carried out on more than 120 peripheral blood samples, which came from 40 to 45 ophthalmopathy, under 80 hyperthyroidism and approximately 17 progressor patients.

The CDR3 contains 15 residues, cysteine and phenylalanine counted. Only the CDR3 part of the read is kept: 45 bases, read in frame from the first base. The germline V gene supplies CDR1 SGHAT and CDR2 FQNNGV. V is shortened by 4 bases, J by 2 bases, and the region joining them spans 11 bases. Stable Graves' hyperthyroidism was defined as no progression to ophthalmopathy during 18 months of follow-up. Hyperthyroidism patients were newly diagnosed, with disease duration under 2 months, and aged 18 to 65 years. Any patient with an uncontrolled infection, another autoimmune disease, pregnancy or lactation was excluded. Diagnoses were established on the basis of clinical symptoms, serum thyroxine and TRAb, thyroid ultrasound, and orbital computed tomography. Ficoll-Paque density gradient centrifugation was used to isolate PBMCs from about 9 ml of fresh peripheral blood. Total RNA was extracted with Trizol reagent, and quality was checked on an Agilent 2100 Bioanalyzer.

The TCR beta CDR3 regions were amplified from the RNA transcripts. The TCR CDR3 was subjected to a first round of RT-PCR using the HTBI primer set and the Qiagen OneStep RT-PCR kit. A second multiplex PCR round built the libraries, followed by size selection and purification. Libraries were sequenced paired-end with 100 bp reads on an Illumina HiSeq2000. From the authors' description of their analysis: Raw data were processed with SOAPnuke, discarding reads with adapters, uncalled bases, mean Phred below 15, or no exact constant-primer or identifier match. COPE v1.2.5 was used to merge high-quality paired reads, and clonotypes were defined as unique nucleotide sequences. MiTCR v1.1 was used to align the clonotypes against IMGT TRBV, TRBD and TRBJ reference segments. Only V-J combinations with frequency above 0.0001, covering approximately 99% of repertoires, were analysed. A TCS score was defined as the ratio between F50 (clonal expansion) and ExV (chaos), using BLOSUM62-based TCRdist between CDR3 peptides within each V-J. Welch's t-statistics and random forest reduced 450 to 600 V-J features to 10 to 15, which were used in a naive Bayes classifier (R e1071). The public reads were reprocessed in TCRdb via fastp at Q25 and MiXCR, keeping in-frame beta chains. For every CDR3 protein sequence, its rows merge into one entry that carries the most common genes and DNA. What appears here as the V and J calls and clone size reflects TCRdb's work, not the paper's. The sample table records some 510,000 distinct CDR3 sequences; around 20% of these occur just once. Together, the top ten hold around a quarter of the sample.

The research as a whole found: Ophthalmopathy was separated from stable hyperthyroidism by a 13 V-J signature model, with roughly 88% sensitivity and around 81% specificity obtained in cross-validation and 80%/75% obtained in testing. Sample size was not statistically predetermined, and blinding of investigators to group allocation was not performed. During validation, the model predicted progression to ophthalmopathy a median of approximately 7 months ahead of onset, with approximately 71% sensitivity and roughly 72% specificity. Most expanded thyroid clonotypes (frequency above 0.001) were also detected in blood, suggesting blood repertoires may reflect thyroid immune responses.

The sequencing input was blood. The source is a man aged 18 to 29 with Graves' hyperthyroidism. The chain links TRBV11-2 with TRBJ2-2, and perhaps TRBD2 as D gene, on 5 matching bases. At the DNA level, the sequence is TGTGCCAGCAGCTCCCACACTAGTAACACCGGGGAGCTGTTTTTT. It codes for CASSSHTSNTGELFF.